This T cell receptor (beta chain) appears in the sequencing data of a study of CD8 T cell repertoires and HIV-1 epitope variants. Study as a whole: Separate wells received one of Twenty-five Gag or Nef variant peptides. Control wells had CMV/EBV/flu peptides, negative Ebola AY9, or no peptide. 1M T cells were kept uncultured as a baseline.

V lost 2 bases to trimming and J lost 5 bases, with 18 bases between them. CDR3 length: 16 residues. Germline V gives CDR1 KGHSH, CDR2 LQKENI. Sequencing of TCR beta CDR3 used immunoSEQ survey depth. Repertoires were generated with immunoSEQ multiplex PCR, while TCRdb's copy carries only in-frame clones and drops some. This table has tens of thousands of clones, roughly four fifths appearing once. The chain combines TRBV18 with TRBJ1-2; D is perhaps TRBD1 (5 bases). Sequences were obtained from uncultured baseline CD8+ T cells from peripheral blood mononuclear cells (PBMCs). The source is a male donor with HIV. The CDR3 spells CASSPGLAVGGYGYTF. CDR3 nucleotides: TGTGCCAGCTCACCAGGCTTGGCCGTCGGGGGATATGGCTACACCTTC.